These 31 T cell receptor beta chains came from one sample sequenced in a study of blood T cell repertoires in COVID-19 (dated by TCRdb to between 2020 and 2021). The library was generated by the immunoSEQ multiplex PCR assay. The immuneACCESS repertoire file appears here via TCRdb, limited to in-frame rearrangements. These files lack a portion of the clones; in checked studies, under half of the deficit traces to unresolved V genes, and the cause of the others is not known. The sample table shows around 140,000 clones, and approximately 81% are seen once. Roughly 8% of the sample belongs to the ten largest clones. Sequencing was done on a sample of peripheral blood. These receptor sequences come from a human donor in a cohort sampled during active COVID-19.

The V gene is TRBV6-5, the J gene TRBJ1-4; TRBD1 agrees at 7 bases. CDR1 is MNHEY and CDR2 is SVGAGI in the germline V gene. The CDR3 sequence is 14 residues long. V lost 0 bases and J lost 13; bases outside the gene matches: 8. CDR3 amino acids: CASSYSGTAKALFF. The CDR3 DNA reads as TGTGCCAGCAGTTACTCCGGGACAGCTAAGGCACTGTTTTTT.

The chain joins TRBV27 to TRBJ2-7, with 8 nucleotides matching TRBD1. Trimming at V came to 0 bases and at J to 2 bases, leaving 0 bases not matched to a gene. The CDR3 totals 14 residues. Germline V gene data show CDR1 as MNHEY and CDR2 as SMNVEV (reference sequence). The CDR3 reads CASSLSGQAYEQYF. In DNA, the CDR3 is TGTGCCAGCAGTTTATCGGGACAGGCCTACGAGCAGTACTTC.

This clone was observed many times. V usage is TRBV4-3 and J usage is TRBJ1-3; D possibly corresponds to TRBD1 (6 bases). CDR1 LGHNA and CDR2 YSLEER come from the germline V gene. With 1 base removed from V and 0 bases from J, the gap between germline ends came to 10 bases. The length of the CDR3 is 16 residues. The CDR3, as DNA: TGCGCCAGCAGCCAAGCACAGGGAAGCTCTGGAAACACCATATATTTT. As protein: CASSQAQGSSGNTIYF.

The CDR3 DNA reads as TGTGCCAGCAGTGGGACTAGCGGGAGTTGGTACAATGAGCAGTTCTTC. Its protein is CASSGTSGSWYNEQFF. The chain joins TRBV28 to TRBJ2-1; 14 bases fit TRBD2. The V gene's germline CDR1 is MDHEN and CDR2 SYDVKM. V gave up 5 bases and J gave up 4 bases; unmatched junction bases: 4. The length of the CDR3 is 16 residues.

The chain combines TRBV28 with TRBJ2-7, with no clear D. The CDR3 covers 14 residues. Trimming took off 3 bases at V and 0 bases at J, with 9 bases between the two ends. Per germline, CDR1 MDHEN and CDR2 SYDVKM. CDR3 amino acids: CASSFSLRSYEQYF. CDR3 bases: TGTGCCAGCAGTTTCTCACTGCGCTCCTACGAGCAGTACTTC.

This clone was seen only once. CDR3 DNA sequence: TGTGCCACCCATGGGGCGGGAGCGGACGAGCAGTACTTC. It yields the protein CATHGAGADEQYF. The chain is built from TRBV10-3 and TRBJ2-7; 7 bases are shared with TRBD2. Germline-derived CDR1 and CDR2 are ENHRY and SYGVKD. Trimming removed 10 bases from V and 5 bases from J; junction bases left unmatched: 11. The CDR3 is 13 amino acids.

This rearrangement joins TRBV27 to TRBJ1-6; the D is unclear. Germline-derived CDR1 and CDR2 are MNHEY and SMNVEV (reference sequence). Trimming took 5 bases from V and 5 from J, leaving 7 bases between them. This CDR3 spans 13 amino acids. CDR3 sequence reads: CASSLRNNSPLHF. The CDR3 DNA reads as TGTGCCAGCAGTCTCAGGAATAATTCACCCCTCCACTTT.

The sample holds one count of this clone. V and J are TRBV19 and TRBJ1-4; the match to TRBD1 covers 8 bases. The germline gives CDR1 LNHDA, CDR2 SQIVND (reference sequence). Trimming took 7 bases from V and 0 from J; bases not matched to a gene: 4. The CDR3 runs to 15 residues. The CDR3 DNA follows: TGTGCCAGTAAAGGACAGGGTTCAACTAATGAAAAACTGTTTTTT. Its translation: CASKGQGSTNEKLFF.

V and J are TRBV18 and TRBJ2-5, with 8 bases aligning to TRBD1. J lost 0 bases, V lost 2 bases, and 2 bases had no gene match. This CDR3 is built from 15 residues. Looked up from germline, CDR1 is KGHSH and CDR2 is LQKENI. CDR3 sequence: CASSPRTGNQETQYF. Written as DNA, the CDR3 is TGTGCCAGCTCACCAAGGACAGGGAACCAAGAGACCCAGTACTTC.

CDR3 bases: TGCGCCAGCAGCCACCAAGACAGGGGGCGTCAGGATGGCTACACCTTC. Amino acids: CASSHQDRGRQDGYTF. The chain uses TRBV4-3 and TRBJ1-2; 10 bases are a match to TRBD1. Germline lookup yields CDR1 LGHNA and CDR2 YSLEER. The J segment lost 6 bases and the V segment lost 3 bases, leaving 10 bases of the junction unmatched. The CDR3 consists of 16 residues.

The chain is built from TRBV6-2 or TRBV6-3 and TRBJ1-5; the D gene is possibly TRBD1 (5 bases). V was trimmed by 1 base and J by 6 bases, leaving 7 bases between them. Germline loops: CDR1 MNHEY, CDR2 SVGEGT. This CDR3 is 13 amino acids long. The CDR3 DNA reads TGTGCCAGCAGTTACTTACAGGTTCAGCCCCAGCATTTT. Translating it yields CASSYLQVQPQHF.

The J gene is TRBJ2-5, the V gene TRBV7-4, with 7 bases lining up with TRBD2. V shed 5 bases and J 4 bases; nucleotides not matched to a gene: 7. The CDR3 loop spans 14 amino acids. Germline V gene data show CDR1 as SGHVT and CDR2 as SQSDAQ. CDR3 loop: CASSNPPGGETQYF. CDR3 coding DNA: TGTGCCAGCAGCAATCCCCCGGGAGGAGAGACCCAGTACTTC. The full variable domain, completed using reference TRBV7-4 and TRBJ2-5, is GAGVSQSPRYKVAKRGRDVALRCDSISGHVTLYWYRQTLGQGSEVLTYSQSDAQRDKSGRPSGRFSAERPERSVSTLKIQRTEQGDSAVYLCASSNPPGGETQYFGPGTRLLVL.

This clone came up once. This chain links TRBV6-5 with TRBJ1-6; TRBD1 is a possible D gene (5 bases). CDR1 is MNHEY, CDR2 SVGAGI, per germline. Trimming pared 8 bases from V and 7 bases from J, leaving 15 bases between. The CDR3 has 14 residues. The CDR3 bases are TGTGCCAGCTCCTTAGGGACTCCCAATTCACCCCTCCACTTT. This sequence encodes CASSLGTPNSPLHF.

The chain is built from TRBV5-5 and TRBJ2-3; D uncertain. Trimming stripped 0 bases from V and 1 base from J, with 12 bases between. The germline V gene has CDR1 SGHKS and CDR2 YYEKEE (reference sequence). The CDR3 consists of 16 residues. The CDR3 nucleotides are TGTGCCAGCAGCTTGGCGGCTACACGGGGCACAGATACGCAGTATTTT. Protein product: CASSLAATRGTDTQYF.

The chain links TRBV4-2 to TRBJ2-2; D is unclear. Germline V gene data show CDR1 as LGHNA and CDR2 as YNFKEQ. Trimming took 0 bases from V and 5 from J, leaving 4 bases between them. The CDR3 loop spans 13 amino acids. CDR3 coding DNA: TGTGCCAGCAGCCAAGATCATACCGGGGAGCTGTTTTTT. It translates to CASSQDHTGELFF.

This chain connects TRBV24-1 to TRBJ2-1; 9 nucleotides match TRBD1. The CDR3 is 16 residues long. CDR1 and CDR2 (germline): KGHDR, SFDVKD. The V segment lost 4 bases and the J segment 6 bases; nucleotides outside the gene matches: 9. The CDR3 DNA sequence: TGTGCCACCAGTGAATCCGGGACAGGGATTCCCAATGAGCAGTTCTTC. This encodes CATSESGTGIPNEQFF.

CDR3: CASSQDRTGGPYEQYF. As DNA, the CDR3 is TGTGCCAGCAGCCAAGATAGGACAGGGGGTCCCTACGAGCAGTACTTC. The chain employs TRBV4-2 and TRBJ2-7, with 10 bases lining up with TRBD1. In germline, CDR1 is LGHNA, CDR2 YNFKEQ. The CDR3 length is 16 residues. V dropped 0 bases and J dropped 2; count of bases not matched to a gene: 4.

J is TRBJ1-6 and V is TRBV5-6; 9 bases map to TRBD1. Germline-derived CDR1 and CDR2 are SGHDT and YYEEEE. V gave up 3 bases and J gave up 7 bases; unmatched junction bases: 8. The CDR3 runs to 16 residues. The CDR3 spells CASSWGPGTGNSPLHF. DNA of the CDR3: TGTGCCAGCAGCTGGGGGCCCGGGACAGGGAATTCACCCCTCCACTTT.

The gene calls are TRBV7-2 and TRBJ2-5; 7 bases align to TRBD2. V lost 2 bases, J lost 2 bases, and 2 bases stayed unmatched. Per germline, CDR1 SGHTA and CDR2 FQGNSA. The CDR3 consists of 14 residues. The CDR3 DNA reads TGTGCCAGCAGCTTAATGGGACTACAAGAGACCCAGTACTTC. Its translation: CASSLMGLQETQYF.

This rearrangement joins TRBV3-1 (or the pseudogene TRBV3-2) to TRBJ2-7; 7 bases align to TRBD2. The CDR3 is 12 amino acids. The germline V gene encodes CDR1 LGHDT and CDR2 YNNKEL (reference sequence). V was pared by 8 bases and J by 7 bases, with 8 bases of the junction left unmatched. CDR3 loop: CASLSGAGEQYF. Written as DNA, the CDR3 is TGTGCCAGCTTGAGCGGGGCGGGGGAGCAGTACTTC.

The chain links TRBV7-2 to TRBJ2-7; D remains unclear. Per germline, CDR1 SGHTA and CDR2 FQGNSA. V lost 7 bases to trimming and J lost 2 bases, with 12 bases between them. The length of the CDR3 is 13 residues. Here the CDR3 reads CASTHSGPYEQYF. The CDR3 coding sequence is TGTGCCAGCACACACTCAGGCCCCTACGAGCAGTACTTC. Combining the CDR3 with reference TRBV7-2 and TRBJ2-7 gives the whole variable domain GAGVSQSPSNKVTEKGKDVELRCDPISGHTALYWYRQSLGQGLEFLIYFQGNSAPDKSGLPSDRFSAERTGGSVSTLTIQRTQQEDSAVYLCASTHSGPYEQYFGPGTRLTVT.

CDR3 sequence (DNA): TGTGCCAGCAGCCAACGAGGACAGGGAAACTATGGCTACACCTTC. This translates into CASSQRGQGNYGYTF. V and J are TRBV4-2 and TRBJ1-2; 8 bases line up with TRBD1. Per the germline V gene, CDR1 is LGHNA and CDR2 is YNFKEQ. Trimming cost V 2 bases and J 2 bases; bases outside gene matches: 4. This CDR3 has 15 residues.

The chain couples TRBV2 to TRBJ2-3, with 12 bases matching TRBD2. This CDR3 has 18 amino acids. Germline values: CDR1 SNHLY, CDR2 FYNNEI. V was clipped by 4 bases and J by 0 bases; unmatched bases: 8. The CDR3 loop is CASSAQGLAGASTDTQYF. For the CDR3, the DNA is TGTGCCAGCAGTGCCCAGGGACTAGCGGGCGCTAGCACAGATACGCAGTATTTT.

This chain uses TRBV27 with TRBJ1-2; D is perhaps TRBD1 (5 bases). Trimming stripped 2 bases from V and 8 bases from J, with 15 bases between. This CDR3 comprises 14 residues. CDR1 and CDR2 (germline): MNHEY, SMNVEV (reference sequence). The CDR3 sequence is CASSLTRVQGGYTF. The CDR3, as DNA: TGTGCCAGCAGTTTAACCAGGGTTCAAGGAGGCTACACCTTC.

This chain uses TRBV5-1 with TRBJ2-6, with 11 positions matching TRBD1. V lost 1 base to trimming and J lost 2 bases; unmatched junction nucleotides: 5. This CDR3 is built from 18 residues. Germline V CDR1 and CDR2: SGHRS, YFSETQ. CDR3 sequence: CASSLSGTGGAGANVLTF. The CDR3 coding sequence is TGCGCCAGCAGCTTGTCCGGGACAGGGGGTGCTGGGGCCAACGTCCTGACTTTC.

V and J are TRBV19 and TRBJ2-3, with D unresolved. Germline V gives CDR1 LNHDA, CDR2 SQIVND (reference sequence). V was cut by 0 bases and J by 5 bases, with 6 bases left in between. CDR3 size: 13 residues. Here the CDR3 DNA reads TGTGCCAGTAGTATAGAGGCAGAAGATACGCAGTATTTT. This gives the protein CASSIEAEDTQYF.

The count of this clone is one. The chain has TRBV19 and TRBJ2-3, with TRBD2 matching over 11 bases. V trimming: 4 bases; J trimming: 2 bases; junction bases outside the gene matches: 11. The germline CDR1 and CDR2 sequences are LNHDA and SQIVND (reference sequence). This CDR3 is 18 amino acids long. The CDR3 loop reads CASSKLAGAFGHTDTQYF. The CDR3 coding sequence is TGTGCCAGTAGTAAACTAGCGGGAGCCTTCGGGCACACAGATACGCAGTATTTT.

This chain joins TRBV29-1 and TRBJ2-7; D is possibly TRBD2 (5 bases). The germline V and J ends were trimmed by 3 bases and 1 base, with 10 bases remaining between them. The CDR3 is 13 residues long. Germline assignment: CDR1 SQVTM and CDR2 ANQGSEA. CDR3 region: CSVEMDSSYEQYF. Here the CDR3 DNA reads TGCAGCGTTGAGATGGACTCTTCCTACGAGCAGTACTTC.

The chain is built from TRBV9 and TRBJ2-3, with 8 bases matching TRBD1. The CDR3 loop spans 15 amino acids. Germline V gene lookup returns CDR1 SGDLS and CDR2 YYNGEE. V shed 4 bases and J 2 bases; nucleotides not matched to a gene: 6. The CDR3 is CASSTWTGYTDTQYF. DNA for the CDR3: TGTGCCAGCAGCACCTGGACAGGGTACACAGATACGCAGTATTTT.

In this sample, this clone turned up a few times. The chain uses TRBV4-1 and TRBJ1-2; TRBD1 is a possible D gene (5 bases). V shed 1 base and J shed 2 bases, with 11 bases lying between them. CDR3 size: 15 residues. Germline CDR1 reads MGHRA; CDR2 reads YSYEKL. The CDR3 spells CASSQVQAINYGYTF. The DNA of the CDR3 is TGCGCCAGCAGCCAAGTACAGGCAATCAACTATGGCTACACCTTC.

The CDR3 DNA follows: TGTGCCAGCAGTCTGGCGGGGTCACGCAATCAGCCCCAGCATTTT. It is translated as CASSLAGSRNQPQHF. V and J are TRBV6-2 or TRBV6-3 and TRBJ1-5; D gene uncertain. Germline CDR1 is MNHEY and CDR2 is SVGEGT. This CDR3 region has 15 residues. Trimming removed 5 bases at V and 2 bases at J, with 13 bases between.